The 32 T cell receptor beta chains below were found in one sample sequenced in a study of cytomegalovirus exposure and HLA in healthy donors. Primers: 60 Vbeta forward and 13 Jbeta reverse. Measured with immunoSEQ multiplex PCR; TCRdb has only the in-frame clones, and not every one. This sample carries 200,000 to 250,000 clones, nearly 80% of them seen once, and the ten largest clones take 1.5% to 2%. Sequencing was performed on PBMCs. The receptors derive from a man aged 18 to 30 in good health and CMV-seronegative.

This chain connects TRBV30 to TRBJ2-5; 8 nucleotides agree with TRBD1. Looked up from germline, CDR1 is GTSNPN and CDR2 is SVGIG (reference sequence). Unmatched junction bases numbered 8, after V lost 1 base and J lost 4 bases. The CDR3 runs 15 residues. The CDR3 DNA is TGTGCCTGGAGTGCCCAGGGACAGGCGGGAGAGACCCAGTACTTC. It is translated as CAWSAQGQAGETQYF.

This clone was picked up one time. This CDR3 reads CASSPRDRMNTEAFF. Written as DNA, the CDR3 is TGTGCCAGCTCACCACGGGACAGGATGAACACTGAAGCTTTCTTT. The rearrangement links TRBV18 to TRBJ1-1; the match to TRBD1 covers 8 bases. V lost 1 base, J lost 0 bases, and 1 base stayed unmatched. Germline V gene sequence: CDR1 KGHSH, CDR2 LQKENI. The CDR3 consists of 15 residues.

The rearrangement joins TRBV11-1 to TRBJ2-7, with TRBD2 as a possible D gene (5 bases). Germline V gene data show CDR1 as SGHAT and CDR2 as FQDESV (reference sequence). The CDR3 sequence is 15 residues long. Trimming removed 1 base from V and 5 bases from J, with 15 bases in between. The CDR3 DNA is TGTGCCAGCAGCTTAGTTGATGGGTTCGGGGACGAGCAGTACTTC. Protein sequence: CASSLVDGFGDEQYF.

This clone was seen just once. The chain couples TRBV5-6 to TRBJ2-3, with TRBD2 matching over 8 bases. V trimming: 6 bases; J trimming: 5 bases; junction bases outside the gene matches: 11. From germline, CDR1 is SGHDT and CDR2 YYEEEE. The CDR3 totals 15 residues. The CDR3: CASTWSGSLGDTQYF. The CDR3 DNA sequence: TGTGCCAGCACGTGGAGCGGGAGTTTAGGAGATACGCAGTATTTT.

This clone was picked up one time. Other DNA sequences in this sample translate to the same CDR3. The chain has TRBV15 and TRBJ1-2; no clear D gene. Germline assignment: CDR1 LNHNV and CDR2 YYDKDF (reference sequence). The CDR3 loop spans 15 amino acids. The V end was cut by 0 bases, the J end by 2 bases, with 10 bases between. CDR3 nucleotide sequence: TGTGCCACCAGCAGAGAGGGAGCGCTGAACTATGGCTACACCTTC. It specifies CATSREGALNYGYTF.

The rearrangement links TRBV15 to TRBJ2-1; tentatively, D is TRBD2 (6 bases). The CDR3 spans 17 residues. Trimming took 0 bases from V and 7 from J, leaving 19 bases between them. The V gene's germline CDR1 is LNHNV and CDR2 YYDKDF (reference sequence). Written as DNA, the CDR3 is TGTGCCACCAGCAGAGATCGGGGGATGGGTCAGGGTAATGAGCAGTTCTTC. Protein: CATSRDRGMGQGNEQFF.

The chain employs TRBV6-1 and TRBJ2-7; 10 nucleotides align to TRBD2. V gave up 6 bases and J gave up 0 bases; unmatched junction bases: 5. Germline assignment: CDR1 MNHNS and CDR2 SASEGT. There are 15 residues in the CDR3. The CDR3 is CASRDLAGVSYEQYF. CDR3 in DNA: TGTGCCAGCAGGGACCTAGCGGGGGTCTCCTACGAGCAGTACTTC.

The gene calls are TRBV7-3 and TRBJ2-7, with 8 bases that match TRBD2. CDR1 is SGHTA, CDR2 FQGTGA, per germline. The CDR3 runs 14 residues. Germline trimming cut 5 bases from V and 6 bases from J; bases unmatched to any gene: 9. The CDR3 nucleotides are TGTGCCAGCAGCCCTAACGGGGGGGCTGGCGAGCAGTACTTC. It encodes CASSPNGGAGEQYF.

The chain combines TRBV27 with TRBJ1-5; D possibly corresponds to TRBD1 (5 bases). The V gene's germline CDR1 is MNHEY and CDR2 SMNVEV (reference sequence). Trimming stripped 4 bases from V and 4 bases from J, with 23 bases between. The CDR3 has 18 amino acids. This chain's CDR3 is CASSSMGGIGIDNQPQHF. The CDR3 bases are TGTGCCAGCAGTTCCATGGGGGGAATCGGGATTGATAATCAGCCCCAGCATTTT.

The rearrangement joins TRBV19 to TRBJ1-5; D unclear. V was clipped by 3 bases and J by 0 bases, with 9 bases between them. The length of the CDR3 is 15 residues. The germline gives CDR1 LNHDA, CDR2 SQIVND (reference sequence). The CDR3 is CASSMRDYSNQPQHF. CDR3 bases: TGTGCCAGTAGTATGAGGGATTATAGCAATCAGCCCCAGCATTTT. Looking up the rest from reference TRBV19 and TRBJ1-5 gives the full variable domain: DGGITQSPKYLFRKEGQNVTLSCEQNLNHDAMYWYRQDPGQGLRLIYYSQIVNDFQKGDIAEGYSVSREKKESFPLTVTSAQKNPTAFYLCASSMRDYSNQPQHFGDGTRLSIL.

This rearrangement joins TRBV12-5 to TRBJ2-7; 7 positions match TRBD1. The CDR3 has 12 amino acids. V gave up 1 base and J gave up 6 bases; unmatched junction bases: 0. From germline, CDR1 is LGHNT and CDR2 FRNRAP. The CDR3 sequence: CASGLDRGEQYF. CDR3 DNA: TGTGCTAGTGGTTTGGACAGGGGCGAGCAGTACTTC.

The chain links TRBV6-5 to TRBJ1-1; D gene unclear. CDR1 is MNHEY, CDR2 SVGAGI, per germline. The CDR3 has 14 amino acids. The V gene lost 5 bases and the J gene lost 1 base, with 11 bases spanning the gap. The CDR3 spells CASSPSHGNTEAFF. The DNA for the CDR3 is TGTGCCAGCAGTCCCAGTCATGGGAACACTGAAGCTTTCTTT.

This clone was detected only a few times. Mismatch with germline at one junction end may stem from a read error. The chain combines TRBV30 with TRBJ2-7, with D perhaps matching TRBD2 (7 bases). The CDR3 consists of 14 residues. CDR1 and CDR2 (germline): GTSNPN, SVGIG (reference sequence). The DNA for the CDR3 is TGTGCCGGGAGGGGGGGGCTGAGCTCCTACGAGCAGTACTTC. Translation: CAGRGGLSSYEQYF.

The chain is built from TRBV6-5 and TRBJ2-7; maybe TRBD2 (7 bases). The germline V gene has CDR1 MNHEY and CDR2 SVGAGI. This CDR3 comprises 14 residues. The ends were cut back, 7 bases at V and 2 bases at J, with 15 bases in the middle. CDR3 region: CASTGASGTYEQYF. The CDR3 DNA follows: TGTGCCAGCACGGGGGCTAGCGGTACCTACGAGCAGTACTTC.

This clone showed up just a few times. Given a much more abundant clone one base away, this may be a read error. The J gene is TRBJ2-7, the V gene TRBV11-3; 7 bases align to TRBD2. CDR3 size: 17 residues. The germline gives CDR1 SGHNT, CDR2 YENEEA. J was trimmed by 4 bases and V by 0 bases; bases with no gene match: 12. The chain's CDR3 is CASSLDMIPSGPYEQYF. CDR3 in DNA: TGTGCCAGCAGCTTAGATATGATCCCTAGCGGCCCTTACGAGCAGTACTTC.

The chain links TRBV20-1 to TRBJ2-3; no definite D call. Germline lookup yields CDR1 DFQATT and CDR2 SNEGSKA (reference sequence). Trimming cost V 6 bases and J 3 bases, with 7 bases left between them. The CDR3 length is 11 residues. CDR3: CSAPSTDTQYF. CDR3 bases: TGCAGTGCCCCGTCTACAGATACGCAGTATTTT.

The CDR3 loop reads CASSEPYRGQETQYF. The CDR3 region has the DNA TGTGCCAGCAGTGAACCCTACAGGGGCCAAGAGACCCAGTACTTC. The chain joins TRBV25-1 to TRBJ2-5; 7 positions match TRBD1. The CDR3 extends over 15 amino acids. CDR1 and CDR2 (germline): MGHDK, SYGVNS. Unmatched junction bases numbered 4, after V lost 2 bases and J lost 1 base.

This chain links TRBV7-3 with TRBJ2-2; a weak D match, TRBD1 (5 bases). V was clipped by 4 bases and J by 1 base, with 13 bases between them. CDR1 and CDR2 from the germline V gene are SGHTA and FQGTGA. This CDR3 has 16 residues. The CDR3 region is CASSSQGAMNTGELFF. The CDR3 DNA sequence: TGTGCCAGCAGCTCGCAGGGTGCAATGAACACCGGGGAGCTGTTTTTT.

There are a few counts of this clone. The J gene is TRBJ1-1, the V gene TRBV5-1; 7 nucleotides match TRBD1. This CDR3 is built from 14 residues. V trimming: 0 bases; J trimming: 1 base; junction bases outside the gene matches: 0. Looked up from germline, CDR1 is SGHRS and CDR2 is YFSETQ. The CDR3 here is CASSLGDRNTEAFF. In DNA, the CDR3 is TGCGCCAGCAGCTTGGGGGACAGGAACACTGAAGCTTTCTTT.

V usage is TRBV5-1 and J usage is TRBJ2-5; 8 bases are a match to TRBD2. Germline CDR1 is SGHRS and CDR2 is YFSETQ. The CDR3 is 15 residues long. V was clipped by 3 bases and J by 5 bases; unmatched bases: 9. CDR3 nucleotides: TGCGCCAGCAGCTCCACCCGGGGGGGCGGTGAGACCCAGTACTTC. Protein: CASSSTRGGGETQYF.

This clone occurred a few times. The rearrangement joins TRBV7-6 to TRBJ2-1, with D possibly TRBD1 on 5 matching bases. Per the germline V gene, CDR1 is SGHVS and CDR2 is FNYEAQ. V was cut by 5 bases and J by 9 bases, with 11 bases left in between. There are 12 residues in the CDR3. CDR3 in DNA: TGTGCCAGCAGCCGACAACAGGCTGAGCAGTTCTTC. It codes for CASSRQQAEQFF.

This clone occurred many times. The gene calls are TRBV6-1 and TRBJ2-7; TRBD1 matches 7 bases. The trim removed 7 bases at V and 2 bases at J, leaving 5 bases unmatched. In germline, CDR1 is MNHNS, CDR2 SASEGT. The CDR3 sequence is 13 residues long. CDR3 region: CASIPDRAYEQYF. DNA for the CDR3: TGTGCCAGCATCCCCGACAGGGCCTACGAGCAGTACTTC.

This sequence joins TRBV6-5 and TRBJ2-5; 9 bases are shared with TRBD2. The trim removed 5 bases at V and 9 bases at J, leaving 4 bases unmatched. Per the germline V gene, CDR1 is MNHEY and CDR2 is SVGAGI. The CDR3 is 12 amino acids. The CDR3 sequence: CASSPGGGAQYF. The CDR3 bases are TGTGCCAGCAGTCCAGGCGGGGGGGCCCAGTACTTC.

The chain links TRBV19 to TRBJ2-3; D ambiguous. This CDR3 has 13 residues. Germline CDR1 is LNHDA and CDR2 is SQIVND (reference sequence). Trimming removed 2 bases from V and 4 bases from J, with 7 bases in between. CDR3 amino acids: CASSIPGSDTQYF. The CDR3 DNA reads TGTGCCAGTAGTATACCCGGGTCAGATACGCAGTATTTT. Together with reference TRBV19 and TRBJ2-3, the CDR3 gives the full variable domain: DGGITQSPKYLFRKEGQNVTLSCEQNLNHDAMYWYRQDPGQGLRLIYYSQIVNDFQKGDIAEGYSVSREKKESFPLTVTSAQKNPTAFYLCASSIPGSDTQYFGPGTRLTVL.

This sequence joins TRBV19 and TRBJ2-5, with 7 positions matching TRBD2. J was trimmed by 0 bases and V by 6 bases; bases with no gene match: 4. Germline V lookup: CDR1 LNHDA, CDR2 SQIVND (reference sequence). The CDR3 covers 14 residues. The CDR3 here is CASRELANQETQYF. The CDR3 DNA reads TGTGCCAGTAGGGAACTAGCGAACCAAGAGACCCAGTACTTC. The full variable domain, with the rest looked up from reference TRBV19 and TRBJ2-5, is DGGITQSPKYLFRKEGQNVTLSCEQNLNHDAMYWYRQDPGQGLRLIYYSQIVNDFQKGDIAEGYSVSREKKESFPLTVTSAQKNPTAFYLCASRELANQETQYFGPGTRLLVL.

This chain connects TRBV4-1 to TRBJ2-1; TRBD1 might be the D (6 bases). V lost 0 bases and J 10 bases, leaving 19 bases between the germline ends. The CDR3 contains 16 residues. Germline CDR1 is MGHRA and CDR2 is YSYEKL. The CDR3 bases are TGCGCCAGCAGCCAAGATGACAGGTTGTCACAATACGAGCAGTTCTTC. Translated, it gives CASSQDDRLSQYEQFF.

The J gene is TRBJ1-2, the V gene TRBV5-8; the match to TRBD1 covers 8 bases. Germline CDR1 SGHTS, CDR2 YDEGEE. V shed 4 bases and J 8 bases; nucleotides not matched to a gene: 7. The CDR3 length is 13 residues. As DNA, the CDR3 is TGTGCCAGCAGCCAGGGACAGGCAACCGGCTACACCTTC. Its protein is CASSQGQATGYTF.

The rearrangement joins TRBV7-9 to TRBJ1-1, with D unresolved. The CDR3 has 12 residues. Germline CDR1 and CDR2: SEHNR and FQNEAQ (reference sequence). The ends were cut back, 5 bases at V and 7 bases at J, with 11 bases in the middle. This CDR3 reads CASSVEAGEAFF. The CDR3 bases are TGTGCCAGCAGCGTGGAGGCGGGTGAAGCTTTCTTT.

The CDR3 reads CSVPRDRGGGSYTF. The CDR3 region has the DNA TGCAGCGTCCCTCGGGACAGGGGGGGCGGAAGCTACACCTTC. The chain has TRBV29-1 and TRBJ1-2, with 11 bases aligning to TRBD1. The CDR3 runs 14 residues. CDR1 SQVTM and CDR2 ANQGSEA come from the germline V gene. After removal of 6 bases from V and 9 bases from J, the junction contained 12 bases not matched to a gene.

In DNA form, the CDR3 reads TGCGCCAGCAGTCAACTACGGACAGGGGTTTACGAGCAGTACTTC. Protein product: CASSQLRTGVYEQYF. J is TRBJ2-5 and V is TRBV4-3; the match to TRBD1 covers 9 bases. The J call may be faulty, since TRBJ2-7 better matches the DNA end. Germline V gives CDR1 LGHNA, CDR2 YSLEER. There are 15 residues in the CDR3.

This sequence joins TRBV18 and TRBJ2-2, with 7 bases aligning to TRBD1. Trimming cost V 3 bases and J 5 bases; bases outside gene matches: 3. There are 14 residues in the CDR3. The germline V gene encodes CDR1 KGHSH and CDR2 LQKENI. The CDR3 bases are TGTGCCAGCTCACCCACGACAGGGACCGGGGAGCTGTTTTTT. This encodes CASSPTTGTGELFF.

This rearrangement joins TRBV18 to TRBJ2-6; D remains unclear. This CDR3 has 14 residues. The V gene lost 3 bases and the J gene lost 0 bases, with 3 bases spanning the gap. Germline V gives CDR1 KGHSH, CDR2 LQKENI. The CDR3 bases are TGTGCCAGCTCACCCAGCTCTGGGGCCAACGTCCTGACTTTC. It encodes CASSPSSGANVLTF.